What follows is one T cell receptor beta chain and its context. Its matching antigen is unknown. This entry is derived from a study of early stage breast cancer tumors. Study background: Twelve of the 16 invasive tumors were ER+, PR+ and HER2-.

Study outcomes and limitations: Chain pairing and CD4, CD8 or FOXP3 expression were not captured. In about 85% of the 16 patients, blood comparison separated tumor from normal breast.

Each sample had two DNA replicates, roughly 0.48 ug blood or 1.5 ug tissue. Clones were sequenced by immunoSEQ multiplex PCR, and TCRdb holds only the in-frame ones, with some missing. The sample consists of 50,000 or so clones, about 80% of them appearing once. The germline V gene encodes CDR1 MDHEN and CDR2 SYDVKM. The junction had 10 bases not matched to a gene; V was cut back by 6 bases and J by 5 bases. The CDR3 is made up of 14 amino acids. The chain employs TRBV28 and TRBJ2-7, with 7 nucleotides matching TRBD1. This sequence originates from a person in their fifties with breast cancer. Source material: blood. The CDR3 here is CASSPGTVGNEQYF. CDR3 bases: TGTGCCAGCAGCCCCGGGACAGTGGGCAACGAGCAGTACTTC.